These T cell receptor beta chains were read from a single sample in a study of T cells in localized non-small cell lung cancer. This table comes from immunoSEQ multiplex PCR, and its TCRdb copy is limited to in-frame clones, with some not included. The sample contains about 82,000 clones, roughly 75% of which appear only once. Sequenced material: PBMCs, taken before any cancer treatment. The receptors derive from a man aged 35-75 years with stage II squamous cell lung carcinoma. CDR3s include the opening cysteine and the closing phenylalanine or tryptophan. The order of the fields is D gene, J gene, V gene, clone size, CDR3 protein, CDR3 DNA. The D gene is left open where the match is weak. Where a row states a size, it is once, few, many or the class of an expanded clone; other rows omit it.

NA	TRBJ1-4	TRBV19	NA	CASSTLQGATNEKLFF	TGTGCCAGTAGTACTCTTCAGGGAGCAACTAATGAAAAACTGTTTTTT
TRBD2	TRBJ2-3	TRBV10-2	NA	CASSESVGLAGIAQYF	TGCGCCAGCAGTGAGTCAGTTGGACTAGCGGGAATTGCGCAGTATTTT
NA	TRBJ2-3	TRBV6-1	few	CASSVVLTDTQYF	TGTGCCAGCAGCGTGGTTCTCACAGATACGCAGTATTTT
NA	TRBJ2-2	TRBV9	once	CASSPRNTGELFF	TGTGCCAGCAGCCCTCGGAACACCGGGGAGCTGTTTTTT
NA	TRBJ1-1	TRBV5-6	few	CASSFEQGRINTEAFF	TGTGCCAGCAGCTTTGAGCAGGGAAGAATCAACACTGAAGCTTTCTTT
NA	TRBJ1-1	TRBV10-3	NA	CAIRMNTEAFF	TGTGCCATCAGGATGAACACTGAAGCTTTCTTT
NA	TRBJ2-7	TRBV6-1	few	CASRLGGSSYEQYF	TGTGCCAGCAGATTAGGGGGGTCCTCCTACGAGCAGTACTTC
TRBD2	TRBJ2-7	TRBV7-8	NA	CASSLAPPLAGGPYEQYF	TGTGCCAGCAGCCTCGCCCCCCCCCTAGCGGGGGGGCCGTACGAGCAGTACTTC
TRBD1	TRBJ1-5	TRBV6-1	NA	CASSDLGQGDQPQHF	TGTGCCAGCAGTGACCTAGGACAGGGTGATCAGCCCCAGCATTTT
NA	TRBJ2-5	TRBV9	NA	CASSVDGTSEETQYF	TGTGCCAGCAGCGTAGATGGAACGTCAGAAGAGACCCAGTACTTC
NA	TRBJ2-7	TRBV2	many	CASSVGQFNYEQYF	TGTGCCAGCAGTGTCGGACAGTTCAACTACGAGCAGTACTTC
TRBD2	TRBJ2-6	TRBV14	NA	CASSQQRGMSGANVLTF	TGTGCCAGCAGCCAACAGCGGGGGATGTCTGGGGCCAACGTCCTGACTTTC
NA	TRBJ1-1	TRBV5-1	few	CASSLNRNTEAFF	TGCGCCAGCAGCTTGAATCGGAACACTGAAGCTTTCTTT
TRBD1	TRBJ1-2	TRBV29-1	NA	CSVEEYNRGRYGYTF	TGCAGCGTTGAAGAATATAACAGGGGACGCTATGGCTACACCTTC
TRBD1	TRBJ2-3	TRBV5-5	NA	CASKVRGLLTDTQYF	TGTGCCAGCAAGGTCAGGGGGCTTTTGACAGATACGCAGTATTTT
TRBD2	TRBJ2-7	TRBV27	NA	CASKLAGDAFYEQYF	TGTGCCAGCAAGCTAGCGGGAGACGCTTTCTACGAGCAGTACTTC
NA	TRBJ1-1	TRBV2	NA	CASSERSMNTEAFF	TGTGCCAGCAGTGAAAGGAGTATGAACACTGAAGCTTTCTTT
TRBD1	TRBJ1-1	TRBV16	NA	CASSPITGGPRANTEAFF	TGTGCCAGCAGCCCCATTACAGGGGGCCCTCGGGCGAACACTGAAGCTTTCTTT
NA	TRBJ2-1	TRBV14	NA	CASSQEGSNEQFF	TGTGCCAGCAGCCAAGAAGGTAGCAATGAGCAGTTCTTC
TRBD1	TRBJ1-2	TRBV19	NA	CASSLLHPDRFNYGYTF	TGTGCCAGTAGTCTCCTGCACCCGGACAGGTTTAACTATGGCTACACCTTC
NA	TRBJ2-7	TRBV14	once	CASSQDVPFYEQYF	TGTGCCAGCAGCCAAGATGTTCCTTTCTACGAGCAGTACTTC
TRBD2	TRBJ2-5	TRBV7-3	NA	CASSPTSGVQETQYF	TGTGCCAGCAGCCCGACTAGCGGGGTCCAAGAGACCCAGTACTTC
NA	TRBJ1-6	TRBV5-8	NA	CASSLFGGRGFSSYNSPLHF	TGTGCCAGCAGCTTGTTCGGGGGCAGGGGATTTAGCTCCTATAATTCACCCCTCCACTTT
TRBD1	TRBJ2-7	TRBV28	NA	CASLGQSRDYEQYF	TGTGCCAGCCTGGGACAGTCCAGGGACTACGAGCAGTACTTC
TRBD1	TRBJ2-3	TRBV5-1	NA	CASSLEGQGEADTQYF	TGCGCCAGCAGCTTGGAGGGACAGGGGGAAGCAGATACGCAGTATTTT
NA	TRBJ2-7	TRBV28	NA	CASSLTYEQYF	TGTGCCAGCAGTCTTACCTACGAGCAGTACTTC
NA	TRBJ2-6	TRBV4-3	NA	CASSQPSTGANVLTF	TGCGCCAGCAGCCAGCCCAGTACTGGGGCCAACGTCCTGACTTTC
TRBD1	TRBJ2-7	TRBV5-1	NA	CASSLIPQGEQYF	TGCGCCAGCAGCTTGATTCCACAGGGGGAGCAGTACTTC
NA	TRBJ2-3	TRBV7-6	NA	CASSLTSGTPPTDTQYF	TGTGCCAGCAGCTTAACCTCTGGGACCCCGCCCACAGATACGCAGTATTTT
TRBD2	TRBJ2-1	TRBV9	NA	CASSVTGTNNEQFF	TGTGCCAGCAGCGTGACCGGGACTAACAATGAGCAGTTCTTC
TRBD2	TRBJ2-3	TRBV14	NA	CASSQVRSAGVSDTQYF	TGTGCCAGCAGCCAAGTCCGTTCGGCGGGAGTGTCAGATACGCAGTATTTT
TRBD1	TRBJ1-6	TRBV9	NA	CASSATGARGNSPLHF	TGTGCCAGCAGCGCGACAGGGGCTCGCGGAAATTCACCCCTCCACTTT
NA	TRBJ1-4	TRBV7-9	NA	CASSPDRVATNEKLFF	TGTGCCAGCAGCCCGGACAGAGTTGCAACTAATGAAAAACTGTTTTTT
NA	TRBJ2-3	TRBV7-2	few	CASSPDGGWTDTQYF	TGTGCCAGCAGCCCTGATGGGGGTTGGACAGATACGCAGTATTTT
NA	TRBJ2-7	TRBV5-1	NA	CASSLVDQYEQYF	TGCGCCAGCAGCTTGGTTGACCAGTACGAGCAGTACTTC
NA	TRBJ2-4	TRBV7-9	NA	CASRVGNIQYF	TGTGCCAGCAGGGTCGGAAACATTCAGTACTTC
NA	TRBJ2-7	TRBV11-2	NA	CASSLLGNEQYF	TGTGCCAGCAGCTTACTTGGGAACGAGCAGTACTTC
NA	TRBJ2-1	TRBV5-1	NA	CASSGPRADNEQFF	TGCGCCAGCAGCGGCCCCCGAGCGGACAATGAGCAGTTCTTC
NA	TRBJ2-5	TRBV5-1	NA	CASSLTGEEETQYF	TGCGCCAGCAGCCTGACCGGGGAGGAAGAGACCCAGTACTTC
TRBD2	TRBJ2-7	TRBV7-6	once	CASSGSASGSTEQYF	TGTGCCAGCAGCGGAAGCGCTAGCGGGAGTACCGAGCAGTACTTC
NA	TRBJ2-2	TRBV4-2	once	CASSQEPVPTGELFF	TGTGCCAGCAGCCAAGAACCGGTTCCCACCGGGGAGCTGTTTTTT
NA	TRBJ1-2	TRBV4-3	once	CASSQRGRGYTF	TGCGCCAGCAGCCAACGGGGACGGGGCTACACCTTC
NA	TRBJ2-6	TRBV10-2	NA	CASQGGANVLTF	TGCGCCAGTCAAGGTGGGGCCAACGTCCTGACTTTC